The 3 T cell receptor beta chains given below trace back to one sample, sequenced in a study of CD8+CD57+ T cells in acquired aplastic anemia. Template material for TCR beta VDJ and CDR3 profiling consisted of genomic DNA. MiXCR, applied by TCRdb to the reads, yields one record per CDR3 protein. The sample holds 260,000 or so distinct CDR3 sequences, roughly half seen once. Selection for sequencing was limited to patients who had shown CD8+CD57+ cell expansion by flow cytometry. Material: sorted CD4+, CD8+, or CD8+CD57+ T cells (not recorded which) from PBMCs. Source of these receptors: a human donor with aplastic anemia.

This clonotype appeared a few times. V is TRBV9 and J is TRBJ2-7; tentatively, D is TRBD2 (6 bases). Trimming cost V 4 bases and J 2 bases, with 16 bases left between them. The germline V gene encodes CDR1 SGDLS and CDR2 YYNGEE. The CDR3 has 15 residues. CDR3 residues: CASSQDWTTPYEQYF. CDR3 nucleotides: TGTGCCAGCAGCCAAGACTGGACTACCCCCTACGAGCAGTACTTC.

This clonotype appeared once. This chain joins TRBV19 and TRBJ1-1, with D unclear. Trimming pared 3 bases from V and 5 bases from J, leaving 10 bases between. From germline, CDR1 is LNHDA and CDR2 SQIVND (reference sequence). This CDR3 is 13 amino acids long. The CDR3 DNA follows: TGTGCCAGTAGTATGAGGGCGCGGACTGAAGCTTTCTTT. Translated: CASSMRARTEAFF.

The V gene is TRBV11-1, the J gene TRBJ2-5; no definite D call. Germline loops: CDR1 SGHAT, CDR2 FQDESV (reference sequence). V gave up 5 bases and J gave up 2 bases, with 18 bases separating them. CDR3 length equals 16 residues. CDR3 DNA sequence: TGTGCCAGCAGCCGACCCGCGGCGCCATTACAAGAGACCCAGTACTTC. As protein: CASSRPAAPLQETQYF. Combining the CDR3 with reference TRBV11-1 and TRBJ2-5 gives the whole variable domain EAEVAQSPRYKITEKSQAVAFWCDPISGHATLYWYRQILGQGPELLVQFQDESVVDDSQLPKDRFSAERLKGVDSTLKIQPAELGDSAMYLCASSRPAAPLQETQYFGPGTRLLVL.